This paragraph covers one T cell receptor (beta chain) sequence. The record originates from a study of blood T cell repertoires in COVID-19. Study summary: Samples taken during acute and convalescent COVID-19 were collected in the United States, Italy and Spain. Sources were T cells, B-cell-depleted T cells, or PBMCs; the material itself was cDNA or gDNA.

CDR1 is SQVTM, CDR2 ANQGSEA, per germline. V lost 3 bases and J 1 base, leaving 9 bases between the germline ends. This CDR3 contains 13 residues. Original processing notes: For nucleated cells, counts were estimated from reference gene primer amplification. TCRdb's table, derived via immunoSEQ multiplex PCR, lists solely in-frame clones and lacks some. V, J and clone size reflect that table, while D and trimming were determined from the DNA. The sample consists of 150,000 to 200,000 clones, around nine tenths of them appearing once. V is TRBV29-1 and J is TRBJ1-1, with D uncertain. Material for sequencing was peripheral blood. This receptor was identified in a man aged 45 to 65 with acute or convalescent COVID-19. The CDR3 bases are TGCAGCGTTGATTCTCGGGGGAACACTGAAGCTTTCTTT. Translation gives CSVDSRGNTEAFF.